The TCR beta chain under discussion was sequenced for a study of blood T cells in healthy people across ages. Using a J-beta primer mix together with a sample-barcoded 5' primer, a second PCR was run for roughly 7 to 12 cycles. TCRdb analysed the 5' RACE reads with MiXCR anew, one entry per CDR3 protein. Here the sample spans some 1,500,000 distinct CDR3 sequences, approximately 39% being singletons. Germline V lookup: CDR1 MNHEY, CDR2 SVGEGT. The V end was cut by 2 bases, the J end by 5 bases, with 12 bases between. The CDR3 runs 14 residues. This clonotype was seen a single time. This sequence originates from a woman aged 18-30 years in good health. The specimen was blood. The chain couples TRBV6-2 or TRBV6-3 to TRBJ1-1; perhaps TRBD1 as D (5 bases). CDR3 nucleotide sequence: TGTGCCAGCAGTTACATCAGGGAAGGGACTGAAGCTTTCTTT. As protein: CASSYIREGTEAFF.